The T cell receptor (beta chain) under discussion was sequenced for a study of T cell responses to AZD1222 COVID-19 vaccine. Notes on the study in general: The repertoires were collected only after the peak T cell response.

Germline CDR1 is LNHNV and CDR2 is YYDKDF (reference sequence). J lost 9 bases, V lost 7 bases, and 11 bases had no gene match. The CDR3 runs 16 residues. Clones were sequenced by immunoSEQ multiplex PCR, and TCRdb holds only the in-frame ones, with some missing. The sample includes around 150,000 clones, about nine tenths seen only once; the top ten take around 2.9%. As regards this clone: The antigen is not known.

The sample in question was peripheral blood, obtained 28 days after the second AZD1222 dose. This rearrangement joins TRBV15 to TRBJ2-1; 14 bases fit TRBD2. This TCR was sampled from an adult who received the AZD1222 COVID-19 vaccine. The CDR3 sequence is CATTLRGTSGSGEQFF. The CDR3 DNA follows: TGTGCCACCACCCTCCGGGGGACTAGCGGGAGTGGTGAGCAGTTCTTC.